The source of this T cell receptor beta chain is a study of blood T cell repertoires in COVID-19. Study-level background: Sample material is recorded as cDNA or gDNA derived from T cells, B-cell-depleted T cells, or PBMCs.

The V segment lost 6 bases and the J segment 6 bases; nucleotides outside the gene matches: 10. Germline V lookup: CDR1 MNHEY, CDR2 SMNVEV (reference sequence). The CDR3 loop spans 14 amino acids. Profiled with immunoSEQ multiplex PCR; TCRdb holds only in-frame clones, not every one. There are 400,000 to 550,000 clones in the sample; around 90% occur only once, and under 2% lies in the top ten. The chain combines TRBV27 with TRBJ2-7; 8 bases fit TRBD1. Input material: PBMCs or T cells enriched from blood (not recorded which). This TCR derives from a woman between 18 and 29 years old with acute COVID-19. The chain's CDR3 is CASSPGTGRGEQYF. DNA of the CDR3: TGTGCCAGCAGCCCTGGGACAGGAAGGGGCGAGCAGTACTTC.